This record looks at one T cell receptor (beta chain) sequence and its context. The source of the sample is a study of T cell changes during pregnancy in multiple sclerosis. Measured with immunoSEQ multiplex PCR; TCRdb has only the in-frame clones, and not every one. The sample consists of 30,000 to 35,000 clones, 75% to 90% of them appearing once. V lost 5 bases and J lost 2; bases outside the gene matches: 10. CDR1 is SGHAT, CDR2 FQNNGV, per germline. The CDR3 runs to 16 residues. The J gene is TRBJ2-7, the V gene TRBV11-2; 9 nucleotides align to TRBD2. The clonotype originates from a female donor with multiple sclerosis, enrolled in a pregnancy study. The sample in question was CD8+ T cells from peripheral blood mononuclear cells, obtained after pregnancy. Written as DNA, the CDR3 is TGTGCCAGCAGCGTGGTCAGCGGGGGGCCCGCCTACGAGCAGTACTTC. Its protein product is CASSVVSGGPAYEQYF.